This note documents a single TCR beta chain sequence. CDR3 size: 11 residues. The germline gives CDR1 MNHNS, CDR2 SASEGT. The V end was cut by 7 bases, the J end by 4 bases, with 4 bases between. These data belong to a study of T cells after somatic rescue of genetic block. Assay used: immunoSEQ multiplex PCR; TCRdb lists only in-frame clones, some missing. The data contain approximately 71,000 clones, less than 95% of them singletons. The sample comprised peripheral blood mononuclear cells (PBMCs). The source of this sequence is a man aged 35-49 years. This chain links TRBV6-1 with TRBJ2-2; D is ambiguous. CDR3 in amino acids: CASKGTGELFF. The CDR3 DNA sequence: TGTGCCAGCAAAGGCACCGGGGAGCTGTTTTTT.